The next 12 T cell receptor beta chains were all read from a single sample in a study of control samples from healthy donors and cancer patients. Only in-frame clones appear in the TCRdb table, and some are missing; sequencing was by immunoSEQ multiplex PCR. The table lists about 150,000 clones, almost 90% of them singletons. The sequenced material came from blood. Receptors originate from a man between 18 and 29 years old in good health.

V and J are TRBV7-9 and TRBJ2-7; no clear D gene. V was shortened by 5 bases and J by 2 bases, with 13 bases between the two germline ends. CDR3 size: 14 residues. The V gene's germline CDR1 is SEHNR and CDR2 FQNEAQ (reference sequence). The CDR3 reads CASSPPRLTYEQYF. The CDR3 DNA follows: TGTGCCAGCAGCCCGCCCAGACTTACCTACGAGCAGTACTTC.

This chain connects TRBV11-2 to TRBJ1-1; D is unresolved. Looked up from germline, CDR1 is SGHAT and CDR2 is FQNNGV. The CDR3 is made up of 14 amino acids. Between the trimmed V and J ends, which lost 5 bases and 1 base, there was a span of 11 bases. The CDR3 DNA reads TGTGCCAGCAGCGGTACACGAAGGAACACTGAAGCTTTCTTT. Translating gives CASSGTRRNTEAFF.

This sequence joins TRBV6-6 and TRBJ1-3; possibly TRBD1 for D (5 bases). CDR1 is MNHNY and CDR2 is SVGAGI in the germline V gene (reference sequence). This CDR3 is 16 amino acids long. The V end was cut by 0 bases, the J end by 2 bases, with 11 bases between. CDR3 in DNA: TGTGCCAGCAGTTACTCGGGGGGTCGCGCTGGAAACACCATATATTTT. It is translated as CASSYSGGRAGNTIYF.

V gene TRBV5-1 combines with J gene TRBJ2-2, with D perhaps TRBD1 (5 bases). The CDR3 consists of 16 residues. The V gene lost 0 bases and the J gene lost 1 base, with 10 bases spanning the gap. Germline V CDR1 and CDR2: SGHRS, YFSETQ. The CDR3, as DNA: TGCGCCAGCAGCTTGGAACAGGCCTTGAACACCGGGGAGCTGTTTTTT. Translation: CASSLEQALNTGELFF.

The V call is TRBV30, the J call TRBJ1-3, with D uncertain. V was clipped by 5 bases and J by 0 bases, with 8 bases between them. Germline-derived CDR1 and CDR2 are GTSNPN and SVGIG (reference sequence). CDR3 length equals 13 residues. CDR3 coding DNA: TGTGCCTGGGACCGCGACTCTGGAAACACCATATATTTT. It encodes CAWDRDSGNTIYF.

V and J are TRBV5-1 and TRBJ1-4, with 9 positions matching TRBD1. The CDR3 totals 14 residues. V was pared by 4 bases and J by 4 bases, with 2 bases of the junction left unmatched. CDR1 and CDR2 (germline): SGHRS, YFSETQ. The CDR3 nucleotides are TGCGCCAGCAGCGGGACAGGGCTTAATGAAAAACTGTTTTTT. This gives the protein CASSGTGLNEKLFF.

V is TRBV9 and J is TRBJ1-5; D unresolved. The CDR3 consists of 14 residues. Germline lookup yields CDR1 SGDLS and CDR2 YYNGEE. Trimming left V 4 bases short and J 7 bases short, with 15 bases between. CDR3 loop: CASSREPGGQPQHF. The DNA of the CDR3 is TGTGCCAGCAGCCGCGAGCCGGGAGGGCAGCCCCAGCATTTT. The whole variable domain, filled in from reference TRBV9 and TRBJ1-5, reads DSGVTQTPKHLITATGQRVTLRCSPRSGDLSVYWYQQSLDQGLQFLIQYYNGEERAKGNILERFSAQQFPDLHSELNLSSLELGDSALYFCASSREPGGQPQHFGDGTRLSIL.

V gene TRBV20-1 combines with J gene TRBJ2-3; perhaps TRBD2 as D (5 bases). This CDR3 has 11 residues. V lost 5 bases to trimming and J lost 8 bases, with 11 bases between them. Germline CDR1 reads DFQATT; CDR2 reads SNEGSKA (reference sequence). CDR3 residues: CSAVTGGTQYF. Written as DNA, the CDR3 is TGCAGTGCTGTGACTGGAGGTACGCAGTATTTT.

This chain joins TRBV4-3 and TRBJ2-5; 11 nucleotides match TRBD2. The CDR3 sequence is 16 residues long. After removal of 0 bases from V and 1 base from J, the junction contained 1 base not matched to a gene. CDR1 LGHNA and CDR2 YSLEER come from the germline V gene. DNA for the CDR3: TGCGCCAGCAGCCAAGAACTAGCGGGGGTCCAAGAGACCCAGTACTTC. This sequence encodes CASSQELAGVQETQYF.

V is TRBV2 and J is TRBJ2-7; unclear D gene. The CDR3 runs to 14 residues. Trimming stripped 3 bases from V and 0 bases from J, with 9 bases between. Looked up from germline, CDR1 is SNHLY and CDR2 is FYNNEI. CDR3 region: CASSEQGYSYEQYF. For the CDR3, the DNA is TGTGCCAGCAGTGAGCAAGGGTACTCCTACGAGCAGTACTTC.

This chain connects TRBV4-1 to TRBJ1-1, with D perhaps TRBD1 (6 bases). The CDR3 loop spans 15 amino acids. V lost 1 base to trimming and J lost 4 bases, with 13 bases between them. The germline CDR1 and CDR2 sequences are MGHRA and YSYEKL. CDR3: CASSQVVRGVTEAFF. Written as DNA, the CDR3 is TGCGCCAGCAGCCAAGTTGTCAGGGGAGTCACTGAAGCTTTCTTT.

The chain employs TRBV2 and TRBJ1-5, with a weak D call TRBD1 (6 bases). Germline V gives CDR1 SNHLY, CDR2 FYNNEI. The V and J ends lost 5 bases and 0 bases respectively, with 11 bases between them. The CDR3 is 15 amino acids. CDR3 nucleotides: TGTGCCAGCAGTCTGGACAGATATAGCAATCAGCCCCAGCATTTT. Translated, it gives CASSLDRYSNQPQHF.